This TCR beta chain originates from a study of CD8 T cells in Susac syndrome. Study results and caveats: Regarding the TCR sequencing and HLA analysis, the study admitted that a relatively small number of individuals were involved.

Sequencing of TCR beta was performed on blood CD8+ T cells and on blood CD4+ T cells. Negative isolation yielded CD8+ and CD4+ T cells; FACS enriched TEMRA cells. V dropped 4 bases and J dropped 6 bases, with 16 bases sitting between them. The CDR3 has 15 residues. Germline CDR1 reads SNHLY; CDR2 reads FYNNEI. As concerns this clonotype: Its antigen remains unidentified.

Random hexamers were used to reverse transcribe roughly 0.5 to 1 ug of RNA. With immunoSEQ multiplex PCR, TCR beta CDR3 was amplified across 54 Vbeta and 13 Jbeta. Each CDR3 protein gets one entry after TCRdb re-called the immunoSEQ multiplex PCR reads with MiXCR. There are under 150,000 distinct CDR3 sequences in the sample; 90% to 95% occur only once, and around 0.24% lies in the top ten. This sequence was found in a human donor with multiple sclerosis. The J gene is TRBJ2-1, the V gene TRBV2; D remains unclear. Sequenced sample: CD8+ T cells from PBMCs. DNA for the CDR3: TGTGCCAGCAGTGCTGCCTACCAAATCTTCAATGAGCAGTTCTTC. This translates into CASSAAYQIFNEQFF.